This TCR beta chain was sequenced in a study of T cells expressing NK-cell markers. At the level of the study: Beta-chain profiling covered CD3+CD56+NKG2C+, CD3+CD56+NKG2C- and CD3+CD56-NKG2C+ sorted subsets. There were seven HCMV-seropositive donors and one seronegative donor among the eight sequenced. Study results and caveats: The study found these clonotypes also leading the CD3+CD56-NKG2C+ fraction in a few donors.

With regard to this clonotype: Its target is not known.

This CDR3 has 15 amino acids. CDR1 is SGDLS, CDR2 YYNGEE, per germline. In generating TCR beta cDNA, 5'RACE template switching with UMIs was used. Using the 5' RACE reads, TCRdb records one entry per CDR3 protein without DNA. This repertoire includes roughly 170,000 distinct CDR3 sequences. This clonotype was sampled from a woman between 18 and 70 years old in good health. Sequenced input: blood T cells: a sorted CD56 or NKG2C T cell subset, CD4+ or CD8+ T cells, or bulk PBMC T cells (not recorded which). This chain connects TRBV9 to TRBJ2-5; TCRdb's assignment of TRBD2 cannot be checked, as there is no DNA. The CDR3: CASSVSTSGQETQYF. The variable domain in full, with the rest retrieved from reference TRBV9 and TRBJ2-5, is DSGVTQTPKHLITATGQRVTLRCSPRSGDLSVYWYQQSLDQGLQFLIQYYNGEERAKGNILERFSAQQFPDLHSELNLSSLELGDSALYFCASSVSTSGQETQYFGPGTRLLVL.